Included here is one T cell receptor beta chain sequence, with context. Donors were all healthy Caucasians. Unique molecular identifiers were in the cDNA, with template-switch universal primer binding. TCRdb re-analysed the 5' RACE reads in MiXCR, keeping a single row per CDR3 protein. This sample carries approximately 630,000 distinct CDR3 sequences, just over 7% of them seen once, and the ten largest clones take about 1.6%. The data derive from a study of identical twins. V shed 6 bases and J shed 4 bases, with 12 bases lying between them. The CDR3 length is 13 residues. CDR1 and CDR2 from the germline V gene are MNHNS and SASEGT. These data also featured in a second study, about yellow fever vaccine responses in identical twins. That paper states: A vaccine T cell response that seemed partly convergent and partly personalized was reported in twins.

The chain uses TRBV6-1 and TRBJ1-1; D remains ambiguous. The clonotype originates from a woman aged 18-29 years in good health. The sequencing sample was made of PBMCs. The DNA for the CDR3 is TGTGCCAGCAGATCGCACGGAACCACTGAAGCTTTCTTT. This gives the protein CASRSHGTTEAFF.